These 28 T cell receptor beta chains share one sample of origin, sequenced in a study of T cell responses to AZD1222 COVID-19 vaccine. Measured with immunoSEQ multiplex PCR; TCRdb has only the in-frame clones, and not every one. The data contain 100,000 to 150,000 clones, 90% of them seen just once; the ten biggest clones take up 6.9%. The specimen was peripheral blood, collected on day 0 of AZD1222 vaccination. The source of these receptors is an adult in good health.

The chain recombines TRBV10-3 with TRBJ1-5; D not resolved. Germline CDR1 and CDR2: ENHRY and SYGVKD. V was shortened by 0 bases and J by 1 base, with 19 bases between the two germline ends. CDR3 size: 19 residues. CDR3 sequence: CAISESPQMGTLSNQPQHF. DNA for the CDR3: TGTGCCATCAGTGAGTCGCCCCAAATGGGTACTTTGAGCAATCAGCCCCAGCATTTT.

The DNA of the CDR3 is TGTGCCAGCAGTTACACAACAGGATCCGATCAGCCCCAGCATTTT. Encoded protein: CASSYTTGSDQPQHF. The chain uses TRBV6-5 and TRBJ1-5; D perhaps matches TRBD1 (5 bases). Germline CDR1 MNHEY, CDR2 SVGAGI. Deletions cut 2 bases from V and 5 bases from J, with 13 bases between. This CDR3 region has 15 residues.

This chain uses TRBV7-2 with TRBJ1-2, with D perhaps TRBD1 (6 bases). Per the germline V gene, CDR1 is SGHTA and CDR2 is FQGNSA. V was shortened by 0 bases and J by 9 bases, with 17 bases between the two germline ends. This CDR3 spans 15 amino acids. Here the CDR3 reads CASSLATTGFASYTF. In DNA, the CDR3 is TGTGCCAGCAGCTTAGCCACAACAGGGTTCGCGAGCTACACCTTC.

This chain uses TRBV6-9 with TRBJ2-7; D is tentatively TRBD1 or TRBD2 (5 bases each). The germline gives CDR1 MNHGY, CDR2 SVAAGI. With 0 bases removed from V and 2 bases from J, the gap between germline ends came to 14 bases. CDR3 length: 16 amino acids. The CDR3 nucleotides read TGTGCCAGCAGTTATTCCCCGCCCCCGGGACCCTACGAGCAGTACTTC. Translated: CASSYSPPPGPYEQYF.

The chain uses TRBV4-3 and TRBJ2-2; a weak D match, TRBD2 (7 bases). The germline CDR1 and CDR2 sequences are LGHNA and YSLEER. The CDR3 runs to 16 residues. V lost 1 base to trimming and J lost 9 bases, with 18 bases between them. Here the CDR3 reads CASSQAGGTGFWELFF. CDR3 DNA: TGCGCCAGCAGCCAAGCGGGGGGCACGGGTTTCTGGGAGCTGTTTTTT.

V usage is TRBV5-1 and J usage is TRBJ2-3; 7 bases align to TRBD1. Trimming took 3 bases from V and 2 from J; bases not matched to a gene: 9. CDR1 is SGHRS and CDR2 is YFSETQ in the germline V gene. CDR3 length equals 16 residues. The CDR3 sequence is CASSSGTASPTDTQYF. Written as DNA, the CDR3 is TGCGCCAGCAGCTCAGGGACAGCTAGTCCCACAGATACGCAGTATTTT.

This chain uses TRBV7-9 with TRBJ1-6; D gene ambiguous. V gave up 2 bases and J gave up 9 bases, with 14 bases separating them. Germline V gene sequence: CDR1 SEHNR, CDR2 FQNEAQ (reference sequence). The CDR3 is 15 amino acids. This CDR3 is CASSLSGQSVSPLHF. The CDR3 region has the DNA TGTGCCAGCAGCTTAAGTGGCCAGTCTGTTTCACCCCTCCACTTT.

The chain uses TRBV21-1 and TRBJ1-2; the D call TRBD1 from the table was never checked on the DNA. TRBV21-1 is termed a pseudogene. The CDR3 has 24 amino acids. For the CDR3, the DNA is TGTGCCAGCAGCAAATTAAGCTTTGATACCGGGGGGACAGGATTTTCTCCCCCTCCGAGTGGCTACACCTTC. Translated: CASSKLSFDTGGTGFSPPPSGYTF.

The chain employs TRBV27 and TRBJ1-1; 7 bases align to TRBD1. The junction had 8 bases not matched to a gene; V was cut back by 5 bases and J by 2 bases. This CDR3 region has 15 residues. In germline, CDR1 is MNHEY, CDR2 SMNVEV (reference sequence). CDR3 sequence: CASSPKTGRNTEAFF. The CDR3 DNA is TGTGCCAGCAGTCCAAAGACAGGGCGTAACACTGAAGCTTTCTTT.

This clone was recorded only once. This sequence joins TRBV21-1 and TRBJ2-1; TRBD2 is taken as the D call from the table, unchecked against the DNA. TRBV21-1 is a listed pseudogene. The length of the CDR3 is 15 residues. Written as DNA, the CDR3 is TGTGCCAGCAGCAATGGGACTAGGATGTACAATGAGCAGTTCTTC. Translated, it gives CASSNGTRMYNEQFF.

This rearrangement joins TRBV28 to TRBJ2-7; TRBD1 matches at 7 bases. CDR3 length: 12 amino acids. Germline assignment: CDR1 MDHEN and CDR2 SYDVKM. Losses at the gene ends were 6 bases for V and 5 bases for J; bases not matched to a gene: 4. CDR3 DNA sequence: TGTGCCAGCAGCCAAACAGGGGACGAGCAGTACTTC. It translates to CASSQTGDEQYF.

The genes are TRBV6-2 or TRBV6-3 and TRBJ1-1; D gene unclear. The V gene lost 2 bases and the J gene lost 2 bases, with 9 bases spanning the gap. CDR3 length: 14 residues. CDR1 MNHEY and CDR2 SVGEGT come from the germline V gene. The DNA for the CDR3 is TGTGCCAGCAGTTACGGTTCAGTAAACACTGAAGCTTTCTTT. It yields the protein CASSYGSVNTEAFF.

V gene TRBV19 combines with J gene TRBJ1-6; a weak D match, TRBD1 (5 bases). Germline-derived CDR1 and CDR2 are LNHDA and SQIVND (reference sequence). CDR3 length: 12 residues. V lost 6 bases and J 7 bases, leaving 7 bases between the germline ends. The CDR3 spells CASSEGNSPLHF. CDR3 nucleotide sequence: TGTGCCAGTAGCGAGGGGAATTCACCCCTCCACTTT.

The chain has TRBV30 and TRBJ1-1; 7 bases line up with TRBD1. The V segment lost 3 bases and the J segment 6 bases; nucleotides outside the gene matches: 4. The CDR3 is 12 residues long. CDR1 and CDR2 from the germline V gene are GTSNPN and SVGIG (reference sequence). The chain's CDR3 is CAWRTGSAEAFF. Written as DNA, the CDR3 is TGTGCCTGGAGGACAGGGAGCGCTGAAGCTTTCTTT.

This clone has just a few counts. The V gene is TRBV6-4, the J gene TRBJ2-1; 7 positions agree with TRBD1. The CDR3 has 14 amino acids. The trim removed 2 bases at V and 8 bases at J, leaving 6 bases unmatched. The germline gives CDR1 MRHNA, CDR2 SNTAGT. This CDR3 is CASSDDVGGDEQFF. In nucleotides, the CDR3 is TGTGCCAGCAGTGACGATGTAGGGGGCGATGAGCAGTTCTTC.

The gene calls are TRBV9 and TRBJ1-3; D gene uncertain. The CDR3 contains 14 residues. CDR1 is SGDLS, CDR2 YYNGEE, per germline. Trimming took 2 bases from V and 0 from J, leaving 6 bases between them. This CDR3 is CASSVGNSGNTIYF. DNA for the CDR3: TGTGCCAGCAGCGTGGGAAACTCTGGAAACACCATATATTTT.

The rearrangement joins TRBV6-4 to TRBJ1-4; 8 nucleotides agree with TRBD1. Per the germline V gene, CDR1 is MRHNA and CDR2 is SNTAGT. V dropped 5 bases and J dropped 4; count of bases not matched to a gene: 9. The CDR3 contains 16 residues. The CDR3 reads CASSPPDREYNEKLFF. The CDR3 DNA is TGTGCCAGCAGTCCCCCGGACAGGGAATATAATGAAAAACTGTTTTTT.

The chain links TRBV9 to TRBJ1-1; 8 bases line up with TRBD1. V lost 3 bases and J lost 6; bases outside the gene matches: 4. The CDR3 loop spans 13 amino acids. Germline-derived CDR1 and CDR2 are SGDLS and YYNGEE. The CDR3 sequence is CASSAADRAEAFF. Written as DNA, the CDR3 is TGTGCCAGCAGCGCCGCGGACAGGGCTGAAGCTTTCTTT.

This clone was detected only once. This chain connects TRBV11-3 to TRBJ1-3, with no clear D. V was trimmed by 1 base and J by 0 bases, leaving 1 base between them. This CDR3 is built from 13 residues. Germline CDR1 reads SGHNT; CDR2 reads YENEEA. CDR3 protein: CASSLGSGNTIYF. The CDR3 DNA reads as TGTGCCAGCAGCTTAGGCTCTGGAAACACCATATATTTT.

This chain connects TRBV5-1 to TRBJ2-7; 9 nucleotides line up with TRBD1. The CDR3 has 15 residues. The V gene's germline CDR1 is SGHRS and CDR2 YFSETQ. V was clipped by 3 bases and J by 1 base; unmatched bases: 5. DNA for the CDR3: TGCGCCAGCAGCTGGAGGGGACAGGGATCCTACGAGCAGTACTTC. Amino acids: CASSWRGQGSYEQYF.

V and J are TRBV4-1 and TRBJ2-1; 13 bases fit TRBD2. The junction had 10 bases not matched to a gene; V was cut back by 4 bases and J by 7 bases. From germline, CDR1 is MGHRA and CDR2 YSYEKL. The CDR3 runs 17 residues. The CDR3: CASSLLLAGGLGNEQFF. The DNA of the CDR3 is TGCGCCAGCAGCCTTTTACTAGCGGGGGGGCTGGGTAATGAGCAGTTCTTC.

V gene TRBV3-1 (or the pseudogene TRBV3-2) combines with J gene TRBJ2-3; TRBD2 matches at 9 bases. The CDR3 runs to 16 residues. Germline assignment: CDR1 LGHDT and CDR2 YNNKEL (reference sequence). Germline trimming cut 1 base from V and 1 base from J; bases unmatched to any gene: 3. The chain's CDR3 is CASSQVIAGGTDTQYF. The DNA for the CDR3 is TGTGCCAGCAGCCAAGTGATAGCGGGGGGCACAGATACGCAGTATTTT.

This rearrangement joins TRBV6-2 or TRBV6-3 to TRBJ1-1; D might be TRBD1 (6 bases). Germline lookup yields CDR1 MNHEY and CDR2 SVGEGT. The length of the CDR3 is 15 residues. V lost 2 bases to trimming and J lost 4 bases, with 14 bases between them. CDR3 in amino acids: CASSYPPQGFTEAFF. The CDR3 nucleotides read TGTGCCAGCAGTTACCCCCCACAGGGTTTCACTGAAGCTTTCTTT.

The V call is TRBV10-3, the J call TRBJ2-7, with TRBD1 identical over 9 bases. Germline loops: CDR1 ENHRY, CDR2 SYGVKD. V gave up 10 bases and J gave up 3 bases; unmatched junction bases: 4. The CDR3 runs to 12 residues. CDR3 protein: CATAGQGYEQYF. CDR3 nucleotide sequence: TGTGCCACAGCGGGACAGGGCTACGAGCAGTACTTC.

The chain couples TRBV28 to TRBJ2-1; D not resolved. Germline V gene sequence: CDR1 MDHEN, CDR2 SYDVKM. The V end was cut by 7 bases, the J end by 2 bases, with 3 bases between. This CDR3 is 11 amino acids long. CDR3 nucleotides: TGTGCCAGCATTGCCTACAATGAGCAGTTCTTC. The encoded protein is CASIAYNEQFF.

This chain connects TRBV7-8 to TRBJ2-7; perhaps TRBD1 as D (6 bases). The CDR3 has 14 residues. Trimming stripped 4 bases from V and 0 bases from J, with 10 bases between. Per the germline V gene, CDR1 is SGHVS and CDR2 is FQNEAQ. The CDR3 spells CASSWDIPSYEQYF. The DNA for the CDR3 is TGTGCCAGCAGCTGGGACATTCCCTCCTACGAGCAGTACTTC.

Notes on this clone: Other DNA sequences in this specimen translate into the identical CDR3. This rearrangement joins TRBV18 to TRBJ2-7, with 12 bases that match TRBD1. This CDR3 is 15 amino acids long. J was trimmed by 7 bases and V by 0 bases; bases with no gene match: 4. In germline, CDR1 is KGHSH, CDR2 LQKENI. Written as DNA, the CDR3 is TGTGCCAGCTCACCACCGGGACAGGGGGCGGGGGAGCAGTACTTC. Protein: CASSPPGQGAGEQYF.

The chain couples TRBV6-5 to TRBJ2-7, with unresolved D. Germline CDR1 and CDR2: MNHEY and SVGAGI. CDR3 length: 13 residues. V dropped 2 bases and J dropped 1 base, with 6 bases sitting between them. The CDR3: CASSYGPSYEQYF. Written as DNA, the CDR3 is TGTGCCAGCAGTTACGGGCCGTCCTACGAGCAGTACTTC.